This TCR beta chain derives from a study of blood T cell repertoires in COVID-19. Study details: The United States, Italy and Spain were the sources of the acute and convalescent COVID-19 samples.

The V gene lost 2 bases and the J gene lost 3 bases, with 9 bases spanning the gap. The CDR3 extends over 14 amino acids. Germline-derived CDR1 and CDR2 are SNHLY and FYNNEI. Original analysis: The authors estimated nucleated cell counts from reference gene primer amplification. Assay: immunoSEQ multiplex PCR; the TCRdb copy retains only in-frame clones and omits some. That table supplies the V and J calls and clone size; D and trimming were determined from the DNA. Among tens of thousands of clones listed, about 82% were seen once. The V gene is TRBV2, the J gene TRBJ2-3; maybe TRBD2 (6 bases). This sequence originates from an elderly man with active COVID-19. The sample was peripheral blood. DNA for the CDR3: TGTGCCAGCAGTGAATATCGGGGGACAGATACGCAGTATTTT. Protein: CASSEYRGTDTQYF.